Shown below are 6 T cell receptor beta chains from a single sample sequenced in a study of T cell repertoires in cytomegalovirus infection. Antigens for these TCRs are unknown. TCRdb used MiXCR to reprocess the reads, holding one entry per CDR3 protein. The table lists about 110,000 distinct CDR3 sequences, under 30% of them singletons. The sample was CD8+ T cells from cultured PBMCs, taken from culture after CMV antigen stimulation. The receptors originated from a human donor in good health (CMV status not recorded). Some clones in this sample may be carry-over from other donors' samples.

The V call is TRBV2, the J call TRBJ2-3; 9 nucleotides align to TRBD2. Germline CDR1 is SNHLY and CDR2 is FYNNEI. This CDR3 comprises 14 residues. Trimming cost V 4 bases and J 1 base; bases outside gene matches: 0. CDR3 nucleotide sequence: TGTGCCAGCAGTGTAGCGGGGGGCACAGATACGCAGTATTTT. Translation: CASSVAGGTDTQYF.

The V and J genes are TRBV20-1 and TRBJ1-4, with D possibly TRBD1 on 6 matching bases. Per germline, CDR1 DFQATT and CDR2 SNEGSKA (reference sequence). The CDR3 spans 14 residues. Trimming took 1 base from V and 7 from J, leaving 13 bases between them. CDR3 coding DNA: TGCAGTGCTAGAGGACAGGAGATATCTGAAAAACTGTTTTTT. This translates into CSARGQEISEKLFF.

This clonotype showed up just a few times. The chain combines TRBV19 with TRBJ1-5; 7 positions match TRBD1. J was trimmed by 1 base and V by 0 bases; bases with no gene match: 3. The CDR3 runs 16 residues. The germline V gene has CDR1 LNHDA and CDR2 SQIVND (reference sequence). CDR3 protein: CASSIDLTGSNQPQHF. CDR3 in DNA: TGTGCCAGTAGTATAGATTTGACAGGGAGCAATCAGCCCCAGCATTTT.

In this sample, this clonotype turned up many times. This rearrangement joins TRBV2 to TRBJ1-1; tentative D call: TRBD1 (6 bases). The V end lost 3 bases, the J end lost 4 bases, and 15 bases lay between the germline ends. The CDR3 contains 15 residues. Per the germline V gene, CDR1 is SNHLY and CDR2 is FYNNEI. CDR3 in DNA: TGTGCCAGCAGTGAGGAGCGGGGGGCCGGCACTGAAGCTTTCTTT. Translation: CASSEERGAGTEAFF.

This clonotype was counted only a few times. The V gene is TRBV20-1, the J gene TRBJ2-1; 11 bases map to TRBD2. Per germline, CDR1 DFQATT and CDR2 SNEGSKA (reference sequence). V gave up 2 bases and J gave up 0 bases; unmatched junction bases: 6. The CDR3 is 17 residues long. CDR3 nucleotide sequence: TGCAGTGCTAGACTAGCGGGGGGACATAGCTCCTACAATGAGCAGTTCTTC. Protein sequence: CSARLAGGHSSYNEQFF.

The chain joins TRBV19 to TRBJ2-5; 10 nucleotides agree with TRBD2. V gave up 1 base and J gave up 5 bases; unmatched junction bases: 1. The CDR3 contains 14 residues. The germline gives CDR1 LNHDA, CDR2 SQIVND (reference sequence). DNA of the CDR3: TGTGCCAGTAGTATAGGAGCGGGGGGGGAGACCCAGTACTTC. This sequence encodes CASSIGAGGETQYF.